This is a list of T cell receptor beta chains from one sample in a study of shared clonotypes between healthy human individuals. Some clones are missing from TCRdb's copy, which holds only in-frame ones; the method was immunoSEQ multiplex PCR. The data show over a million clones, with approximately 80% seen just once and under 0.8% held by the top ten. Sequencing input: memory CD4+ T cells from PBMCs. Receptors originate from a man younger than 35 in good health. Some clones in this sample may be carry-over from other donors' samples. Both conserved end residues are part of each CDR3. D genes are given only for firm matches. Some rows have no size entry. The others give once, few or many, or a class for an expanded clone.

CDR3aa,CDR3nt,abundance,d_gene,v_gene,j_gene
CASSLVYWRNPTEQYF,TGTGCCAGCAGCTTGGTTTACTGGCGGAATCCTACGGAGCAGTACTTC,NA,NA,TRBV5-6,TRBJ2-7
CASSFDHRQTGQETQYF,TGCGCCAGCAGCTTCGACCATCGACAGACAGGTCAAGAGACCCAGTACTTC,NA,NA,TRBV5-1,TRBJ2-5
CASSHSGRTRDDGELFF,TGTGCCAGCTCACATAGCGGGAGAACCCGCGATGACGGGGAGCTGTTTTTT,many,TRBD2,TRBV18,TRBJ2-2
CAISQQTGSSLHEQYF,TGTGCCATCAGTCAACAGACAGGGTCGTCTTTGCACGAGCAGTACTTC,NA,TRBD1,TRBV10-3,TRBJ2-7
CASTPLGTSGTGELFF,TGTGCCAGTACCCCTTTGGGGACTAGCGGTACCGGGGAGCTGTTTTTT,NA,TRBD2,TRBV19,TRBJ2-2
CASSLVIGTEAFF,TGTGCCAGCAGCTTAGTCATTGGGACTGAAGCTTTCTTT,NA,NA,TRBV11-2,TRBJ1-1
CASRAEGVTNEKLFF,TGTGCCAGCAGAGCTGAGGGGGTAACTAATGAAAAACTGTTTTTT,few,NA,TRBV6-5,TRBJ1-4
CASSLAGREQETQYF,TGTGCCAGCAGCTTAGCGGGCAGGGAGCAAGAGACCCAGTACTTC,NA,NA,TRBV7-6,TRBJ2-5
CASSSTQPNQPQHF,TGTGCCAGCAGCTCAACGCAGCCCAATCAGCCCCAGCATTTT,once,NA,TRBV7-9,TRBJ1-5
CASSLGGMGGYTF,TGTGCCAGCAGCTTAGGGGGGATGGGTGGCTACACCTTC,NA,NA,TRBV7-9,TRBJ1-2
CASSRTGAPTNEKLFF,TGTGCCAGCAGTAGGACAGGGGCCCCAACTAATGAAAAACTGTTTTTT,NA,TRBD1,TRBV6-6,TRBJ1-4
CASSKGLSNQPQHF,TGTGCCAGTAGTAAGGGGCTGAGCAATCAGCCCCAGCATTTT,NA,NA,TRBV19,TRBJ1-5
CASSLGGVSGTEAFF,TGTGCCAGCAGTTTGGGGGGGGTAAGTGGCACTGAAGCTTTCTTT,many,NA,TRBV27,TRBJ1-1
CASSPPGRGNEKLFF,TGTGCCAGCTCCCCCCCAGGGAGGGGTAATGAAAAACTGTTTTTT,few,NA,TRBV18,TRBJ1-4